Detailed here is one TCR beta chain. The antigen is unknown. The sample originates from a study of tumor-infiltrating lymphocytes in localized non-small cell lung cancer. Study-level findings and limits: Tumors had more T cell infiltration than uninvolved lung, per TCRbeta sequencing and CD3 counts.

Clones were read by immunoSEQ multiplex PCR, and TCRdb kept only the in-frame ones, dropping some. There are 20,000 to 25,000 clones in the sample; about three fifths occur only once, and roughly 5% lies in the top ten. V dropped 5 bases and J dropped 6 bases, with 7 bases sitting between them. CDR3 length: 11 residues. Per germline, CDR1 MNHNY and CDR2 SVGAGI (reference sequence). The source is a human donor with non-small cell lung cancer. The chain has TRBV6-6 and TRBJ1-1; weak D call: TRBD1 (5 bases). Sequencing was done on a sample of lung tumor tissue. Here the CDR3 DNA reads TGTGCCAGCAGTCAAGGGGCTGAAGCTTTCTTT. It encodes CASSQGAEAFF.